This TCR beta chain was captured by sequencing in a study of blood T cell repertoires in COVID-19. Study details: The United States, Italy and Spain provided the acute and convalescent COVID-19 samples.

Germline values: CDR1 MNHNY, CDR2 SVGAGI (reference sequence). There are 12 residues in the CDR3. V was shortened by 6 bases and J by 5 bases, with 9 bases between the two germline ends. Under the authors' procedure: Reference gene primers were amplified, and this amplification served to estimate nucleated cell counts. The table came from immunoSEQ multiplex PCR; TCRdb's copy has only in-frame clones and leaves some out. That table supplies the V and J calls and clone size; D and trimming were determined from the DNA. The sample lists about 160,000 clones; approximately 80% were seen once. The chain couples TRBV6-6 to TRBJ2-3; tentatively, D is TRBD2 (6 bases). The sequence came from an elderly woman with acute or convalescent COVID-19. Sequenced material: peripheral blood. The CDR3 here is CASSGTLDTQYF. In nucleotides, the CDR3 is TGTGCCAGCAGCGGGACTTTAGATACGCAGTATTTT.